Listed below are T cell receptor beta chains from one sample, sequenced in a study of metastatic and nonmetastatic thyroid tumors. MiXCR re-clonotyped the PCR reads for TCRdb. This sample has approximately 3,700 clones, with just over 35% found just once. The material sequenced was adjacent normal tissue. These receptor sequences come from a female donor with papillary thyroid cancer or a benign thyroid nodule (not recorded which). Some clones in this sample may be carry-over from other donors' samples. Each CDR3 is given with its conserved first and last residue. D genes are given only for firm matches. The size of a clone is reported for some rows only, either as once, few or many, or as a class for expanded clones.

cdr3_nt: TGTGCCAGTTTTACAAAGGGACCTTACAATGAGCAGTTCTTC
cdr3_aa: CASFTKGPYNEQFF
cdr3_length: 14
clone_size: few
v_call: TRBV27
d_call: -
j_call: TRBJ2-1

cdr3_nt: TGTGCCAGCAGTGGGGGGGGGTTAGACACCTCTTGGGCCAACGTCCTGACTTTC
cdr3_aa: CASSGGGLDTSWANVLTF
cdr3_length: 18
clone_size: -
v_call: TRBV6-1
d_call: TRBD2
j_call: TRBJ2-6

cdr3_nt: TGTGCCAGTAGTCCCCACCTTTCCCGCGAGCAGTACTTC
cdr3_aa: CASSPHLSREQYF
cdr3_length: 13
clone_size: few
v_call: TRBV19
d_call: -
j_call: TRBJ2-7

cdr3_nt: TGCAGTTCTAGTCCGGGACAGGGAGGTGGGACCTATAATTCACCCGTCCACTTT
cdr3_aa: CSSSPGQGGGTYNSPVHF
cdr3_length: 18
clone_size: -
v_call: TRBV20-1
d_call: TRBD1
j_call: TRBJ1-6

cdr3_nt: TGTGCCAGCAGTTACGGACAGGGGGGCTACGAGCAGTACTTC
cdr3_aa: CASSYGQGGYEQYF
cdr3_length: 14
clone_size: few
v_call: TRBV6-2/TRBV6-3
d_call: TRBD1
j_call: TRBJ2-7

cdr3_nt: TGTGCCAGCAGCGGTTCTAGCGGCTCCTACGAGCAGTACTTC
cdr3_aa: CASSGSSGSYEQYF
cdr3_length: 14
clone_size: -
v_call: TRBV9
d_call: TRBD2
j_call: TRBJ2-7

cdr3_nt: TGTGCCAGCAGCCTAGGGATTTCCCCCTATAATTCACCCCTCCACTTT
cdr3_aa: CASSLGISPYNSPLHF
cdr3_length: 16
clone_size: -
v_call: TRBV7-9
d_call: -
j_call: TRBJ1-6

cdr3_nt: TGTGCCAGCAAAAAACAGGGGAACACCGGGGAGCTGTTTTTT
cdr3_aa: CASKKQGNTGELFF
cdr3_length: 14
clone_size: -
v_call: TRBV12-3/TRBV12-4
d_call: -
j_call: TRBJ2-2

cdr3_nt: TGCGCCAGCAGCTTACAGGGAGAGGGTGGCTACACCTTC
cdr3_aa: CASSLQGEGGYTF
cdr3_length: 13
clone_size: -
v_call: TRBV5-1
d_call: -
j_call: TRBJ1-2

cdr3_nt: TGTGCCAGCAGCCCCTCGGGAGTCAACTGGGATACGCAGTATTTT
cdr3_aa: CASSPSGVNWDTQYF
cdr3_length: 15
clone_size: large
v_call: TRBV9
d_call: -
j_call: TRBJ2-3

cdr3_nt: TGTGCCAGTAGTATGGGTGGCACCGGGGAGCTGTTTTTT
cdr3_aa: CASSMGGTGELFF
cdr3_length: 13
clone_size: few
v_call: TRBV19
d_call: -
j_call: TRBJ2-2

cdr3_nt: TGTGCCAGCACCCCCACCGCAGACGGAGTCTCCTACGAGCAGTACTTC
cdr3_aa: CASTPTADGVSYEQYF
cdr3_length: 16
clone_size: large
v_call: TRBV12-3/TRBV12-4
d_call: -
j_call: TRBJ2-7

cdr3_nt: TGTGCCAGCAGCGTAGGAGTGGGACTAGAAGATACGCAGTATTTT
cdr3_aa: CASSVGVGLEDTQYF
cdr3_length: 15
clone_size: -
v_call: TRBV9
d_call: TRBD2
j_call: TRBJ2-3

cdr3_nt: TGTGCCATCAGCCGGGGTCCAATGTTCTTC
cdr3_aa: CAISRGPMFF
cdr3_length: 10
clone_size: large
v_call: TRBV10-3
d_call: -
j_call: TRBJ2-1

cdr3_nt: TGCAGTGCTAGAGCAGGAATAGCTAACTACGGCTACACCTTC
cdr3_aa: CSARAGIANYGYTF
cdr3_length: 14
clone_size: -
v_call: TRBV20-1
d_call: -
j_call: TRBJ1-2

cdr3_nt: TGTGCCAGCAGTTACGCTAGCGGGGGTTTGGTCTCCTACGAGCAGTACTTC
cdr3_aa: CASSYASGGLVSYEQYF
cdr3_length: 17
clone_size: few
v_call: TRBV6-2/TRBV6-3
d_call: TRBD2
j_call: TRBJ2-7

cdr3_nt: TGTGCCAGCAGCTTAAGGGGGACTAGCTCGCGGGAGACCCAGTACTTC
cdr3_aa: CASSLRGTSSRETQYF
cdr3_length: 16
clone_size: -
v_call: TRBV11-1
d_call: TRBD2
j_call: TRBJ2-5

cdr3_nt: TGTGCCAGCAGTTTAGCGAGTCAGTACGGGGAGCTGTTTTTT
cdr3_aa: CASSLASQYGELFF
cdr3_length: 14
clone_size: -
v_call: TRBV12-3/TRBV12-4
d_call: -
j_call: TRBJ2-2

cdr3_nt: TGTGCCAGCTCACTTCGGACAGGCCCCTCTGAAAAACTGTTTTTT
cdr3_aa: CASSLRTGPSEKLFF
cdr3_length: 15
clone_size: -
v_call: TRBV18
d_call: TRBD1
j_call: TRBJ1-4

cdr3_nt: TGTGCCAGCAGCTTAGGTCTAAGCTCCTACGAGCAGTACTTC
cdr3_aa: CASSLGLSSYEQYF
cdr3_length: 14
clone_size: -
v_call: TRBV7-2
d_call: -
j_call: TRBJ2-7

cdr3_nt: TGTGCCAGCAGTCTCCGGGACAAGACCGGGGAGCTGTTTTTT
cdr3_aa: CASSLRDKTGELFF
cdr3_length: 14
clone_size: -
v_call: TRBV28
d_call: -
j_call: TRBJ2-2

cdr3_nt: TGCAGTGCGCATTCGGCCGCGGGAAGCTACAATGAGCAGTTCTTC
cdr3_aa: CSAHSAAGSYNEQFF
cdr3_length: 15
clone_size: -
v_call: TRBV20-1
d_call: -
j_call: TRBJ2-1

cdr3_nt: TGTGCCAGCAGCCACGGAGAGGGGCGGGAGGGCGGTTCAGATACGCAGTATTTT
cdr3_aa: CASSHGEGREGGSDTQYF
cdr3_length: 18
clone_size: -
v_call: TRBV11-2
d_call: TRBD2
j_call: TRBJ2-3

cdr3_nt: TGTGCCAGCAGCGGGACAGGGGTCCTCTACGAGCAGTACTTC
cdr3_aa: CASSGTGVLYEQYF
cdr3_length: 14
clone_size: -
v_call: TRBV2
d_call: TRBD1
j_call: TRBJ2-7

cdr3_nt: TGTGCCAGCAGTTTATCCGACAGAATAGAGCAGTACTTC
cdr3_aa: CASSLSDRIEQYF
cdr3_length: 13
clone_size: few
v_call: TRBV28
d_call: -
j_call: TRBJ2-7

cdr3_nt: TGTGCCAGAAGTTACGAGGGCGGGACCGAAACTCAGTATTTT
cdr3_aa: CARSYEGGTETQYF
cdr3_length: 14
clone_size: once
v_call: TRBV6-5
d_call: -
j_call: TRBJ2-3

cdr3_nt: TGTGCCAGCAGTGCGGACAGGGGAAGCACTGAAGCTTTCTTT
cdr3_aa: CASSADRGSTEAFF
cdr3_length: 14
clone_size: few
v_call: TRBV2
d_call: TRBD1
j_call: TRBJ1-1

cdr3_nt: TGTGCCAGCAGTGAAGGAACTAGCGGTCCGTACGAGCAGTACTTC
cdr3_aa: CASSEGTSGPYEQYF
cdr3_length: 15
clone_size: few
v_call: TRBV6-1
d_call: TRBD2
j_call: TRBJ2-7

cdr3_nt: TGTGCCAGCAGTTACAGGGGGCTTGAGCAGTACTTC
cdr3_aa: CASSYRGLEQYF
cdr3_length: 12
clone_size: -
v_call: TRBV12-3/TRBV12-4
d_call: TRBD1
j_call: TRBJ2-7

cdr3_nt: TGCGCCAGCAGCCCCCTGACAGGGACCGGAAACACCATATATTTT
cdr3_aa: CASSPLTGTGNTIYF
cdr3_length: 15
clone_size: -
v_call: TRBV5-1
d_call: TRBD1
j_call: TRBJ1-3

cdr3_nt: TGCAGTGCTAGAGAGATCCGAAGTCAGGGTGGCACTGAAGCTTTCTTT
cdr3_aa: CSAREIRSQGGTEAFF
cdr3_length: 16
clone_size: -
v_call: TRBV20-1
d_call: -
j_call: TRBJ1-1

cdr3_nt: TGTGCCTGGATGCCCCGGGACAGGGACACCGGGGAGCTGTTTTTT
cdr3_aa: CAWMPRDRDTGELFF
cdr3_length: 15
clone_size: -
v_call: TRBV30
d_call: TRBD1
j_call: TRBJ2-2

cdr3_nt: TGCAGTGCTAGCCCTCGGACAGGGCAAGATCGCTACACCTTC
cdr3_aa: CSASPRTGQDRYTF
cdr3_length: 14
clone_size: large
v_call: TRBV20-1
d_call: TRBD1
j_call: TRBJ1-2

cdr3_nt: TGTGCCAGCAGACCTACAGGGGGCACTGGAAACACCATATATTTT
cdr3_aa: CASRPTGGTGNTIYF
cdr3_length: 15
clone_size: -
v_call: TRBV6-1
d_call: TRBD1
j_call: TRBJ1-3

cdr3_nt: TGTGCCAGCAGCATCTATAGTGGTGGCTACACCTTC
cdr3_aa: CASSIYSGGYTF
cdr3_length: 12
clone_size: once
v_call: TRBV7-2
d_call: -
j_call: TRBJ1-2

cdr3_nt: TGTGCCAGCAGCTTAGAAGCCCGTTCTTTGAGGACCGGGGAGCTGTTTTTT
cdr3_aa: CASSLEARSLRTGELFF
cdr3_length: 17
clone_size: few
v_call: TRBV7-8
d_call: -
j_call: TRBJ2-2

cdr3_nt: TGCGCCAGCAGCTTGGCGGCTAGCGAAAACACCGGGGAGCTGTTTTTT
cdr3_aa: CASSLAASENTGELFF
cdr3_length: 16
clone_size: -
v_call: TRBV5-1
d_call: -
j_call: TRBJ2-2

cdr3_nt: TGCAGTGCTAGAGATTCCCTTAGGGTCTTTGGCGATACGCAGTATTTT
cdr3_aa: CSARDSLRVFGDTQYF
cdr3_length: 16
clone_size: medium-sized
v_call: TRBV20-1
d_call: -
j_call: TRBJ2-3

cdr3_nt: TGCGCCGCTAAGGGACGGGTCCTAGGGCCCCAGCATTTT
cdr3_aa: CAAKGRVLGPQHF
cdr3_length: 13
clone_size: -
v_call: TRBV5-1
d_call: -
j_call: TRBJ1-5

cdr3_nt: TGTGCCAGCAGTGATTTGACCAACACTGAAGCTTTCTTT
cdr3_aa: CASSDLTNTEAFF
cdr3_length: 13
clone_size: few
v_call: TRBV6-1
d_call: -
j_call: TRBJ1-1

cdr3_nt: TGTGCCAGCAGACAGGGGTACACTGAAGCTTTCTTT
cdr3_aa: CASRQGYTEAFF
cdr3_length: 12
clone_size: few
v_call: TRBV6-2/TRBV6-3
d_call: TRBD1
j_call: TRBJ1-1

cdr3_nt: TGTGCCAGCAGTGATTGGGATTACGAGCAGTACTTC
cdr3_aa: CASSDWDYEQYF
cdr3_length: 12
clone_size: few
v_call: TRBV2
d_call: -
j_call: TRBJ2-7

cdr3_nt: TGTGCCAGCAGTTACCCACGTCCTGAGCAGTTCTTC
cdr3_aa: CASSYPRPEQFF
cdr3_length: 12
clone_size: few
v_call: TRBV6-2/TRBV6-3
d_call: -
j_call: TRBJ2-1

cdr3_nt: TGTGCCAGCAGCCCCGGGGCAGGTTCCAACTATGGCTACACCTTC
cdr3_aa: CASSPGAGSNYGYTF
cdr3_length: 15
clone_size: -
v_call: TRBV5-6
d_call: -
j_call: TRBJ1-2

cdr3_nt: TGTGCCAGCAGTTTACAGGGAAAAGGAGGGGAGCAGTTCTTC
cdr3_aa: CASSLQGKGGEQFF
cdr3_length: 14
clone_size: few
v_call: TRBV12-3/TRBV12-4
d_call: -
j_call: TRBJ2-1

cdr3_nt: TGTGCCAGCAGCTCTTATAGGGAGCTGTTTTTT
cdr3_aa: CASSSYRELFF
cdr3_length: 11
clone_size: large
v_call: TRBV7-9
d_call: -
j_call: TRBJ2-2

cdr3_nt: TGTGCCAGCGGCTGGGGAGGGTGGGGAGCTTTCTTT
cdr3_aa: CASGWGGWGAFF
cdr3_length: 12
clone_size: -
v_call: TRBV5-6
d_call: -
j_call: TRBJ1-1

cdr3_nt: TGTGCCAGCAGTTTAACCCACGAGCAGTACTTC
cdr3_aa: CASSLTHEQYF
cdr3_length: 11
clone_size: -
v_call: TRBV12-3/TRBV12-4
d_call: -
j_call: TRBJ2-7

cdr3_nt: TGTGCCAGCCGCTACTTGACTGGGGATGAGCAGTTATTC
cdr3_aa: CASRYLTGDEQLF
cdr3_length: 13
clone_size: -
v_call: TRBV2
d_call: -
j_call: TRBJ2-1

cdr3_nt: TGTGCCAGCAGCTCCCGAGTCTCCGGGGAGCTGTTTTTT
cdr3_aa: CASSSRVSGELFF
cdr3_length: 13
clone_size: once
v_call: TRBV7-9
d_call: -
j_call: TRBJ2-2

cdr3_nt: TGTGCCAGTAGGAGAGAAGGGGGCTCACAGCCCCAGCATTTT
cdr3_aa: CASRREGGSQPQHF
cdr3_length: 14
clone_size: -
v_call: TRBV19
d_call: TRBD1
j_call: TRBJ1-5

cdr3_nt: TGTGCCAGCAGGGTAGGACTAGCGGGGTCCATCTACGAGCAGTACTTC
cdr3_aa: CASRVGLAGSIYEQYF
cdr3_length: 16
clone_size: -
v_call: TRBV2
d_call: TRBD2
j_call: TRBJ2-7

cdr3_nt: TGCGCCAGCAGCTTGGGAGGAGCGGGGGCCTACGAGCAGTACTTC
cdr3_aa: CASSLGGAGAYEQYF
cdr3_length: 15
clone_size: -
v_call: TRBV5-1
d_call: TRBD2
j_call: TRBJ2-7

cdr3_nt: TGTGCCAGCAGCGTAGGAGGGACAGGGGCCACCGGGGAGCTGTTTTTT
cdr3_aa: CASSVGGTGATGELFF
cdr3_length: 16
clone_size: -
v_call: TRBV9
d_call: TRBD1
j_call: TRBJ2-2

cdr3_nt: TGTGCCAGCTCCCTCGGACTGCGCAATGAGCAGTTCTTC
cdr3_aa: CASSLGLRNEQFF
cdr3_length: 13
clone_size: -
v_call: TRBV12-3/TRBV12-4
d_call: -
j_call: TRBJ2-1

cdr3_nt: TGTGCCAGCTTGGCCAGGGTATACACCGGGGAGCTGTTTTTT
cdr3_aa: CASLARVYTGELFF
cdr3_length: 14
clone_size: -
v_call: TRBV6-9
d_call: -
j_call: TRBJ2-2

cdr3_nt: TGTGCCAGTAGTATAGCCCGCGGGGCGTATAGCAATCAGCCCCAGCATTTT
cdr3_aa: CASSIARGAYSNQPQHF
cdr3_length: 17
clone_size: -
v_call: TRBV19
d_call: -
j_call: TRBJ1-5